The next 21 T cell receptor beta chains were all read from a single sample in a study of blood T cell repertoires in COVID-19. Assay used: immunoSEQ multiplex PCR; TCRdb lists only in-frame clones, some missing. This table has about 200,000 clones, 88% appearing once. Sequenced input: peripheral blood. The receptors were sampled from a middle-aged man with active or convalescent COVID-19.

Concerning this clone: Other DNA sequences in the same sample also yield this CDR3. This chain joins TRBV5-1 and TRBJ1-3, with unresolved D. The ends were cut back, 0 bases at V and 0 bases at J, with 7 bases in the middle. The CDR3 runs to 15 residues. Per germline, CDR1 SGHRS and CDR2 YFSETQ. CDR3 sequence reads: CASSLGGSSGNTIYF. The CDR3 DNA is TGCGCCAGCAGCTTGGGAGGGAGCTCTGGAAACACCATATATTTT.

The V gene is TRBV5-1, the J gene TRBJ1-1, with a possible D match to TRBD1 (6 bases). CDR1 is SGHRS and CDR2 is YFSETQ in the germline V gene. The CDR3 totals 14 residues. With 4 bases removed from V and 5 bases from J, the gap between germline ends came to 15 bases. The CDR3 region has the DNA TGCGCCAGCAGCGTCACAGGGAGTGTTACTGAAGCTTTCTTT. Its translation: CASSVTGSVTEAFF.

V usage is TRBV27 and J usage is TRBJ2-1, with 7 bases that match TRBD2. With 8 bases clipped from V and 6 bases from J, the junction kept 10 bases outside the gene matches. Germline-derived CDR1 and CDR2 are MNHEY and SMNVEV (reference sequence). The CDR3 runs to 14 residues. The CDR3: CASGGVFQGNEQFF. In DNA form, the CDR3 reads TGTGCCAGCGGGGGGGTTTTTCAGGGCAATGAGCAGTTCTTC.

The CDR3 DNA reads TGTGCCATCCTTTCTAGCGGGGGGGCCACAGATACGCAGTATTTT. Its translation is CAILSSGGATDTQYF. The chain carries TRBV6-9 and TRBJ2-3, with 12 bases that match TRBD2. Germline CDR1 and CDR2: MNHGY and SVAAGI. The CDR3 runs 15 residues. J lost 2 bases, V lost 10 bases, and 7 bases had no gene match.

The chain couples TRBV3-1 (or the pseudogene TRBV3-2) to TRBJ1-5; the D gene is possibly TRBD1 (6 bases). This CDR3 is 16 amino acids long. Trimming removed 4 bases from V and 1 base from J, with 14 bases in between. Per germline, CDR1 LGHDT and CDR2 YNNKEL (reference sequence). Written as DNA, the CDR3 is TGTGCCAGCAGCCCCAGTGACAGGAGAAGCAATCAGCCCCAGCATTTT. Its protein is CASSPSDRRSNQPQHF.

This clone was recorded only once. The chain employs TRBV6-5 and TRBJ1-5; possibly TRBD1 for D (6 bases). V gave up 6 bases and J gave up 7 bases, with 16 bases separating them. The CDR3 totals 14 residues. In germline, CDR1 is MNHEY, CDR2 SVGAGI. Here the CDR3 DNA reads TGTGCCAGCAGACAGGGCTACGGGATCCAGCCCCAGCATTTT. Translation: CASRQGYGIQPQHF.

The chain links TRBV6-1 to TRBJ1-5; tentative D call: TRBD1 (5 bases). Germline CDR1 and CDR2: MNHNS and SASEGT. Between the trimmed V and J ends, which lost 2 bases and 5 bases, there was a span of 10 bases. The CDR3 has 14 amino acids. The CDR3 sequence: CASSEITGDQPQHF. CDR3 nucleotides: TGTGCCAGCAGTGAAATAACAGGAGATCAGCCCCAGCATTTT.

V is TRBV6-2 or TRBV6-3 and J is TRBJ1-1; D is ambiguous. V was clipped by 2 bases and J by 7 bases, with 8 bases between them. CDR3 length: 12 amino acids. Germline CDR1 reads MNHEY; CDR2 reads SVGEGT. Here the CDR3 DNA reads TGTGCCAGCAGTTACGATCGGTATGAAGCTTTCTTT. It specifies CASSYDRYEAFF.

The CDR3 nucleotides read TGTGCCAGCAGGCCCTCCGGGGGAGAGACCCAGTACTTC. It yields the protein CASRPSGGETQYF. The rearrangement uses TRBV2 and TRBJ2-5; possibly TRBD2 for D (6 bases). CDR3 length: 13 amino acids. Trimming stripped 6 bases from V and 4 bases from J, with 12 bases between. CDR1 and CDR2 (germline): SNHLY, FYNNEI.

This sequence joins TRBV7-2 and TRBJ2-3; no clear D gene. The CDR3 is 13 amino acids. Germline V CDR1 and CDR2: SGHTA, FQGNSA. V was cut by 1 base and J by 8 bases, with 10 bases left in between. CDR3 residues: CASSLVTDGTQYF. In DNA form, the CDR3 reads TGTGCCAGCAGCTTAGTTACTGATGGTACGCAGTATTTT.

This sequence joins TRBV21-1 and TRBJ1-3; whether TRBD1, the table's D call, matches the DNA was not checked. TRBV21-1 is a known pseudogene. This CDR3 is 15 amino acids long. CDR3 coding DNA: TGTGCCAGCAGCATTCTGCCAGGGTCCCTTAACACCATATATTTT. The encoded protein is CASSILPGSLNTIYF.

The CDR3 nucleotides read TGTGCCAGCAGCCAGTCCCGGCAGGGAATCTCCTACGAGCAGTACTTC. As protein: CASSQSRQGISYEQYF. This chain uses TRBV5-5 with TRBJ2-7; a possible D gene is TRBD1 (5 bases). Trimming shortened V by 4 bases and J by 0 bases, and 17 bases separated the two germline ends. This CDR3 region has 16 residues. Germline lookup yields CDR1 SGHKS and CDR2 YYEKEE (reference sequence). Supplemented by reference TRBV5-5 and TRBJ2-7, the full variable domain reads DAGVTQSPTHLIKTRGQQVTLRCSPISGHKSVSWYQQVLGQGPQFIFQYYEKEERGRGNFPDRFSARQFPNYSSELNVNALLLGDSALYLCASSQSRQGISYEQYFGPGTRLTVT.

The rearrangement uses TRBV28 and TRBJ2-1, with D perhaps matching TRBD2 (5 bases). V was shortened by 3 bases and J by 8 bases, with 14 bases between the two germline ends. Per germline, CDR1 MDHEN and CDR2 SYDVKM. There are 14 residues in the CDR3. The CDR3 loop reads CASSLPSGRHEQFF. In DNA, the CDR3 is TGTGCCAGCAGTTTGCCCAGCGGCCGGCATGAGCAGTTCTTC.

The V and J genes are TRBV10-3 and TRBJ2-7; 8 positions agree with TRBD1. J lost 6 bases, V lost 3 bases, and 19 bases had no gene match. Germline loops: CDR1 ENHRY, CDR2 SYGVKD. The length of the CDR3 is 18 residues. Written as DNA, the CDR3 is TGTGCCATCAGTGACCCGGACAGGGTTTTGCAAGGTGGTTCCGAGCAGTACTTC. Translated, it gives CAISDPDRVLQGGSEQYF.

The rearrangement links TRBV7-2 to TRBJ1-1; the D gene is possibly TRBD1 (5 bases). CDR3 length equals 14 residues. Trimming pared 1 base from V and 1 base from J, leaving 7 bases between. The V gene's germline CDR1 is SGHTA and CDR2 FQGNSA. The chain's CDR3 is CASSLERGNTEAFF. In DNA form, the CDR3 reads TGTGCCAGCAGCTTAGAAAGGGGGAACACTGAAGCTTTCTTT.

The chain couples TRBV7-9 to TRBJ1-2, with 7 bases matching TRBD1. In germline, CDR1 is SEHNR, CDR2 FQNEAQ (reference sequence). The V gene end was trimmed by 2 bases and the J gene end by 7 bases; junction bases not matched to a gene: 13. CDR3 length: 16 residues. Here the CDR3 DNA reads TGTGCCAGCAGCTTAAGTGTTTCGGACAGGTTGGTTGGCTACACCTTC. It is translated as CASSLSVSDRLVGYTF. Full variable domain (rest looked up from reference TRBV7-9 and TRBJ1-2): DTGVSQNPRHKITKRGQNVTFRCDPISEHNRLYWYRQTLGQGPEFLTYFQNEAQLEKSRLLSDRFSAERPKGSFSTLEIQRTEQGDSAMYLCASSLSVSDRLVGYTFGSGTRLTVV.

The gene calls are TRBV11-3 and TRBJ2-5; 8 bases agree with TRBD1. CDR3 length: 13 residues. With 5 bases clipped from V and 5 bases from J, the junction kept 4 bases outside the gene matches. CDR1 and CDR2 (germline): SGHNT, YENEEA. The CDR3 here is CASSPGGLETQYF. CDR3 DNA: TGTGCCAGCAGCCCAGGGGGCTTGGAGACCCAGTACTTC.

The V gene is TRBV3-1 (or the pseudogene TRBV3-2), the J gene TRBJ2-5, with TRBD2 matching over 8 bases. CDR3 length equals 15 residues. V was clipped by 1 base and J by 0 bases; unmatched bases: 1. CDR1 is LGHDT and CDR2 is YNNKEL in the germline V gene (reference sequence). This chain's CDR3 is CASSQVAGNQETQYF. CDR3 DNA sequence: TGTGCCAGCAGCCAAGTAGCGGGAAACCAAGAGACCCAGTACTTC.

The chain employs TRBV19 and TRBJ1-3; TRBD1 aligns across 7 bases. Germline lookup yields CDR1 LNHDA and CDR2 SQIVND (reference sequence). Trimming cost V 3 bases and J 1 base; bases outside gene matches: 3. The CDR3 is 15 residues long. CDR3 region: CASSIVRGSGNTIYF. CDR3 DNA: TGTGCCAGTAGTATTGTCAGGGGGTCTGGAAACACCATATATTTT. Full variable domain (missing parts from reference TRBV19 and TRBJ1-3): DGGITQSPKYLFRKEGQNVTLSCEQNLNHDAMYWYRQDPGQGLRLIYYSQIVNDFQKGDIAEGYSVSREKKESFPLTVTSAQKNPTAFYLCASSIVRGSGNTIYFGEGSWLTVV.

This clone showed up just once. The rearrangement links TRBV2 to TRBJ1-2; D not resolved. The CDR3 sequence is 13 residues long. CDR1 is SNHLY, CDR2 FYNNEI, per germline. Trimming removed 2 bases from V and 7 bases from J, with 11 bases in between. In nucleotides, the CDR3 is TGTGCCAGCAGTGAACTCATTACTAGTGGCTACACCTTC. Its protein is CASSELITSGYTF.

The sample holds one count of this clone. The CDR3 reads CASSVYRGAGADTQYF. DNA for the CDR3: TGTGCCAGCAGCGTATACAGGGGGGCCGGTGCAGATACGCAGTATTTT. The gene calls are TRBV5-6 and TRBJ2-3; 8 bases line up with TRBD1. V trimming: 4 bases; J trimming: 4 bases; junction bases outside the gene matches: 11. The germline gives CDR1 SGHDT, CDR2 YYEEEE. This CDR3 spans 16 amino acids.